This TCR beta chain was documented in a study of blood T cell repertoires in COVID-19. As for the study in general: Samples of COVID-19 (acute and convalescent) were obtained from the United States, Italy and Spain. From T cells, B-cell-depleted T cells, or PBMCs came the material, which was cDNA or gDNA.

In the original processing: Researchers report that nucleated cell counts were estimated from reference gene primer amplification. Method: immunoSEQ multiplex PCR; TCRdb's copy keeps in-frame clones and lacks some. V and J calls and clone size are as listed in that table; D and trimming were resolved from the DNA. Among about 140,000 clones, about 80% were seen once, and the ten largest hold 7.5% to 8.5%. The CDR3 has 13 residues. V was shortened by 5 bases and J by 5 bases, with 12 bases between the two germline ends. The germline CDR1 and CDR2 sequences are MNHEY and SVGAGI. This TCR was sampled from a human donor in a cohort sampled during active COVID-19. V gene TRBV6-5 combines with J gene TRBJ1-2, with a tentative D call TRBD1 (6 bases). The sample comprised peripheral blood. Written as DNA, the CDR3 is TGTGCCAGCAGTCCAGAGGGGGATTATGGCTACACCTTC. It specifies CASSPEGDYGYTF.